This T cell receptor (beta chain) was captured in a study of blood T cell repertoires in COVID-19. For the study at large: There were acute and convalescent COVID-19 samples, and they came from the United States, Italy and Spain. T cells, B-cell-depleted T cells, or PBMCs provided the cDNA or gDNA that served as material.

In the original processing: Estimates of nucleated cell counts were drawn from the amplification of reference gene primers. Clones were read by immunoSEQ multiplex PCR, and TCRdb kept only the in-frame ones, dropping some. The V and J calls and clone size come from that table; D and trimming were worked out from the DNA. The sample records 140,000 to 150,000 clones, around nine tenths being singletons. Losses at the gene ends were 0 bases for V and 8 bases for J; bases not matched to a gene: 7. The CDR3 runs to 15 residues. From germline, CDR1 is LNHNV and CDR2 YYDKDF (reference sequence). This TCR was recovered from a woman aged 45-59 years with active or convalescent COVID-19. The V call is TRBV15, the J call TRBJ2-4; the match to TRBD2 covers 7 bases. Sample: peripheral blood. Here the CDR3 DNA reads TGTGCCACCAGCAGAGAAGCGGGAAATGGATACATTCAGTACTTC. It is translated as CATSREAGNGYIQYF.